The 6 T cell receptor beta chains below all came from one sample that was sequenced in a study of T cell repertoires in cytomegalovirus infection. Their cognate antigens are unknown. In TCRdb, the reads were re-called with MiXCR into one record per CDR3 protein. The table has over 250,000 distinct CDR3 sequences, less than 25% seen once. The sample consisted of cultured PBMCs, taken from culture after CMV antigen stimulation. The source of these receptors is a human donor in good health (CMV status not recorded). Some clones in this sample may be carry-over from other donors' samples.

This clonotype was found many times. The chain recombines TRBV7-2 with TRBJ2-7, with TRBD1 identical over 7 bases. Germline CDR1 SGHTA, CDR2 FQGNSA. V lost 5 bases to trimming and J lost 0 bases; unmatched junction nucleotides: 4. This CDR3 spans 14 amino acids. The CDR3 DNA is TGTGCCAGCAGCCCCGGACAGGTCTCCTACGAGCAGTACGTC. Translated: CASSPGQVSYEQYV.

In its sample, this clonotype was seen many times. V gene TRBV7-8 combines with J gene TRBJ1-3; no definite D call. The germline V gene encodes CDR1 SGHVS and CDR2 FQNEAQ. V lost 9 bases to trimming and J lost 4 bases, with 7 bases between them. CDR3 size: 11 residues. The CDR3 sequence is CASRGGNTIYF. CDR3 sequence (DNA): TGTGCCAGTCGAGGCGGAAACACCATATATTTT.

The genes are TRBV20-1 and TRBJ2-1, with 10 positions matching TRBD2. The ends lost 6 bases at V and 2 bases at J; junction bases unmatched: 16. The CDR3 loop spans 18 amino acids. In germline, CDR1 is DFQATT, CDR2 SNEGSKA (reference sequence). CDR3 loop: CSATWISSGSIAYNEQFF. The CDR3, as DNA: TGCAGTGCAACCTGGATCTCTAGCGGGAGTATAGCCTACAATGAGCAGTTCTTC.

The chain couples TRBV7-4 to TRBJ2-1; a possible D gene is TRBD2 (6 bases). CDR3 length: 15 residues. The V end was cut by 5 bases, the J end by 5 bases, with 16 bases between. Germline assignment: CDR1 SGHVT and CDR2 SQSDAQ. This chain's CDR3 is CASSPAGILNNEQFF. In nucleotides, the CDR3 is TGTGCCAGCAGCCCCGCGGGAATTCTCAACAATGAGCAGTTCTTC.

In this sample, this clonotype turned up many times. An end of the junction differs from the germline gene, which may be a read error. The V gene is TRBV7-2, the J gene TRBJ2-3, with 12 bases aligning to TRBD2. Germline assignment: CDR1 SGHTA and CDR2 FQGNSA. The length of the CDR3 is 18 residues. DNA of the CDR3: TGTGCCAGCAGTCGTAGGGGCCCGGGACAAAAACTAGCGGGAGGACCCAATTTT. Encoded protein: CASSRRGPGQKLAGGPNF.

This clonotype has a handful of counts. This chain's CDR3 is CASRLRRHQETQYF. The CDR3 coding sequence is TGTGCCAGCCGCCTCCGGCGGCACCAAGAGACCCAGTACTTC. The chain carries TRBV27 and TRBJ2-5; D not certain. The V and J ends lost 8 bases and 0 bases respectively, with 13 bases between them. The CDR3 runs to 14 residues. CDR1 and CDR2 from the germline V gene are MNHEY and SMNVEV (reference sequence).